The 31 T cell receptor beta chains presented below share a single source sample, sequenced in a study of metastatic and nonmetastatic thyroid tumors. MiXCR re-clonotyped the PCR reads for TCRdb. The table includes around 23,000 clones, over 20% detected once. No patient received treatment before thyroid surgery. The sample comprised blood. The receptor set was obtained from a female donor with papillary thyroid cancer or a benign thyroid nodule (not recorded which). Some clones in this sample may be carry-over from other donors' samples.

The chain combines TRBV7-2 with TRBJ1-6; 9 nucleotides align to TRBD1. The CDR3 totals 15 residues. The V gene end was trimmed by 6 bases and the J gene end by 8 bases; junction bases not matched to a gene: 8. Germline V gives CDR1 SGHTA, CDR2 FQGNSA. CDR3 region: CASSPIRTGDSPLHF. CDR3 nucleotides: TGTGCCAGCAGTCCTATACGGACAGGGGATTCACCCCTCCACTTT.

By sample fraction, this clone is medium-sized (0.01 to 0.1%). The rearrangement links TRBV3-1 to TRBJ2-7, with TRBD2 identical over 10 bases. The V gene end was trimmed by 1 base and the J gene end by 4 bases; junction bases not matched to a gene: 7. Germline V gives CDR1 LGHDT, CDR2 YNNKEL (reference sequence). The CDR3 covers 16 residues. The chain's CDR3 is CASSQGVSGRHYEQYF. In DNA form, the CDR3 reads TGTGCCAGCAGCCAAGGAGTTAGCGGGAGGCATTACGAGCAGTACTTC.

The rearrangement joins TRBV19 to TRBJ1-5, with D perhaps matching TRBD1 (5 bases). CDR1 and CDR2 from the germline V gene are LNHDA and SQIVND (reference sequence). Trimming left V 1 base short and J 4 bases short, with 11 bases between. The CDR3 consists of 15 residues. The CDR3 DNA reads TGTGCCAGTAGTATAGTCAGGGTTGGTAATCAGCCCCAGCATTTT. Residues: CASSIVRVGNQPQHF.

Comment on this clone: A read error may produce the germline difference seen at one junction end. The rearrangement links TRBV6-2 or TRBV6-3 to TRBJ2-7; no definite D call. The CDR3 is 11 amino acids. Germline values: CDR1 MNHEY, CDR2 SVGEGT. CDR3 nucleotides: TGTACCAGCAGTGCAGGTTACGATCAGTACTTC. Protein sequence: CTSSAGYDQYF.

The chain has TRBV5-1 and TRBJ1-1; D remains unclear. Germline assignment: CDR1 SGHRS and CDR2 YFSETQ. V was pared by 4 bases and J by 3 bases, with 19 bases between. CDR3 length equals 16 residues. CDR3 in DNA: TGCGCCAGCAGCCCTTACAGTTTTTCTTCAGACACTGAAGCTTTCTTT. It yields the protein CASSPYSFSSDTEAFF.

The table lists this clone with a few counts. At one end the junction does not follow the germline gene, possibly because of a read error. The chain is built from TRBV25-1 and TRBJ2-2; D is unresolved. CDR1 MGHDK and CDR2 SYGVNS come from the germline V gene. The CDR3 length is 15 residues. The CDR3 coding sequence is TGTGCCATCAGTGGTATACCGAAGAACACCGGGGAGCTGTTTTTT. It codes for CAISGIPKNTGELFF. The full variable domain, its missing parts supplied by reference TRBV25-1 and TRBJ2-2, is EADIYQTPRYLVIGTGKKITLECSQTMGHDKMYWYQQDPGMELHLIHYSYGVNSTEKGDLSSESTVSRIRTEHFPLTLESARPSHTSQYLCAISGIPKNTGELFFGEGSRLTVL.

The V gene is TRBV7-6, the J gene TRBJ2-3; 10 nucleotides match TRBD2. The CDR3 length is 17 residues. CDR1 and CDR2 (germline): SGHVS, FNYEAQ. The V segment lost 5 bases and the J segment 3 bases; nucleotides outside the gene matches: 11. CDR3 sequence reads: CASSPSSGSMGTDTQYF. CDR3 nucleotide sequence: TGTGCCAGCAGCCCTTCTAGCGGGAGTATGGGGACAGATACGCAGTATTTT.

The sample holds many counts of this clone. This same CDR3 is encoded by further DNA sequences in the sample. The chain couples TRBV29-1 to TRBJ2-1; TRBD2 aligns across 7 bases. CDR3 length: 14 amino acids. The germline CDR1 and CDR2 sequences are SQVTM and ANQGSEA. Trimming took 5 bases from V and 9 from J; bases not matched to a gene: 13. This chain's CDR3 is CSVLVRRERREQFF. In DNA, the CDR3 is TGCAGCGTTCTGGTAAGGCGGGAGAGGCGTGAGCAGTTCTTC.

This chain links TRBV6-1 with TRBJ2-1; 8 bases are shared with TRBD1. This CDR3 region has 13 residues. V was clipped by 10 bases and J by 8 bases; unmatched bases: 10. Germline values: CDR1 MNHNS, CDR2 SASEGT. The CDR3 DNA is TGTGCCACAACAAAGACAGGGGACTATGAGCAGTTCTTC. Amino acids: CATTKTGDYEQFF.

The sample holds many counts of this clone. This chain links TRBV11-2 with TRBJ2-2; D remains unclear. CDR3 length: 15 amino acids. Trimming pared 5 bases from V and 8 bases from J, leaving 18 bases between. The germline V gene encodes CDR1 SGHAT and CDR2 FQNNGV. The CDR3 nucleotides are TGTGCCAGCAGCCCCCGCCGGACCTCCGGGGGGGAGCTGTTTTTT. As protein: CASSPRRTSGGELFF.

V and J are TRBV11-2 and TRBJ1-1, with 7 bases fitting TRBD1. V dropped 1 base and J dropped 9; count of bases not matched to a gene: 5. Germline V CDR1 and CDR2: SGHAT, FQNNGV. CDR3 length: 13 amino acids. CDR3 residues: CASSLVPGQQAFF. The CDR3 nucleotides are TGTGCCAGCAGCTTAGTACCGGGACAGCAAGCTTTCTTT.

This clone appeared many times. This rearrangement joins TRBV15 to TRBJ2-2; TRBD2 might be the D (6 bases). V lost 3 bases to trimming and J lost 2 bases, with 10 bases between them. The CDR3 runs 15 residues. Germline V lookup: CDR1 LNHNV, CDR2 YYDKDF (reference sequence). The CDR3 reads CATSSPAGNTGELFF. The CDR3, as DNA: TGTGCCACCAGCAGCCCAGCGGGTAACACCGGGGAGCTGTTTTTT.

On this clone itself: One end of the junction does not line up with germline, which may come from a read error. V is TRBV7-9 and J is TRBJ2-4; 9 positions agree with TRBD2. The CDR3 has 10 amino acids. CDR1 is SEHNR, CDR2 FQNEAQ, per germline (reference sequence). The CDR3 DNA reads TGTGCCAGCAGCCCACCGGGACTAGCCTTC. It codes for CASSPPGLAF.

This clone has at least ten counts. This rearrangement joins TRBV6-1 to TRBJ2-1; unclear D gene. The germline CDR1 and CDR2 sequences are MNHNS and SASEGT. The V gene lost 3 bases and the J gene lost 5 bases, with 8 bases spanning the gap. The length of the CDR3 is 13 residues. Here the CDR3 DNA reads TGTGCCAGCAGTGATTGGGCCGACAATGAGCAGTTCTTC. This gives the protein CASSDWADNEQFF.

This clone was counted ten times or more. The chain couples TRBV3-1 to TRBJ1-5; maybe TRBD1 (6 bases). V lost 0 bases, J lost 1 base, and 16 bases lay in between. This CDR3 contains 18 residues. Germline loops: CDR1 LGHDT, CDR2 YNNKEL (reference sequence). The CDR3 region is CASSQDYRDTKSNQPQHF. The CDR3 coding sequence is TGTGCCAGCAGCCAAGATTATCGGGACACCAAAAGCAATCAGCCCCAGCATTTT.

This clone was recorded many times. CDR3 nucleotides: TGCAGTGCAAGAAGGACAGGCCAAGCCAGCTCTGGAAACACCATATATTTT. It codes for CSARRTGQASSGNTIYF. The chain employs TRBV20-1 and TRBJ1-3; 7 positions agree with TRBD1. The CDR3 has 17 residues. CDR1 is DFQATT, CDR2 SNEGSKA, per germline (reference sequence). The V gene end was trimmed by 6 bases and the J gene end by 0 bases; junction bases not matched to a gene: 14.

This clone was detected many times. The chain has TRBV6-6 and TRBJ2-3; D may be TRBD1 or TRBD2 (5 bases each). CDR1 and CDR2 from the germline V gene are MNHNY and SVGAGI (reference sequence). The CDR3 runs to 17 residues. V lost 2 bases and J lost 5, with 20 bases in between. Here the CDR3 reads CASSYLRVGVSLDTQYF. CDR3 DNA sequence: TGTGCCAGCAGTTACCTCAGGGTGGGAGTTTCATTAGATACGCAGTATTTT.

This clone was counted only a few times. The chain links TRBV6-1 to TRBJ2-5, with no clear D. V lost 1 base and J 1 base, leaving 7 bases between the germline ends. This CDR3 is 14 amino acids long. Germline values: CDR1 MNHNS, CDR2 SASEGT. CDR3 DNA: TGTGCCAGCAGTGAAGACAGTTTCCAAGAGACCCAGTACTTC. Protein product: CASSEDSFQETQYF.

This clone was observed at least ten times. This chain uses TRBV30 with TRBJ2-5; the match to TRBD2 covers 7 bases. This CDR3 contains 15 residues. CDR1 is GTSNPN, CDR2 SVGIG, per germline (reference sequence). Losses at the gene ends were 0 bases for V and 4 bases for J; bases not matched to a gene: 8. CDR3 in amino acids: CAWSVRAGVGETQYF. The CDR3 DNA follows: TGTGCCTGGAGTGTACGCGCGGGAGTGGGAGAGACCCAGTACTTC.

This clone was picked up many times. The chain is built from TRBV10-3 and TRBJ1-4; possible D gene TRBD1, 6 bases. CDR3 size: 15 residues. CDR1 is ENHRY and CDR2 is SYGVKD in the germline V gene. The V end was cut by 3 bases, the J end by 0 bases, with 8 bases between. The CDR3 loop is CAISERQATNEKLFF. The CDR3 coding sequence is TGTGCCATCAGTGAAAGACAGGCAACTAATGAAAAACTGTTTTTT.

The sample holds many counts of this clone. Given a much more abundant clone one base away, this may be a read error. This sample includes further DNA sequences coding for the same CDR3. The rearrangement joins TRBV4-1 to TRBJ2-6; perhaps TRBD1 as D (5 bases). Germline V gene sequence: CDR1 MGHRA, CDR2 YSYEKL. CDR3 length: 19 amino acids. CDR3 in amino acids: CASSQEFDSTRSGANVLTF. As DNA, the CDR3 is TGCGCCAGCAGCCAAGAGTTCGACAGTACGCGCTCTGGGGCCAACGTCCTGACCTTC.

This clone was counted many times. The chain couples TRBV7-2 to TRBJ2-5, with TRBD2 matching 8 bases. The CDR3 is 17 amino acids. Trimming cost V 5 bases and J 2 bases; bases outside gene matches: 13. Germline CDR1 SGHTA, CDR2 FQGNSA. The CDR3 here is CASSPWGAGGTQETQYF. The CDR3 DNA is TGTGCCAGCAGCCCATGGGGGGCGGGAGGAACTCAAGAGACCCAGTACTTC.

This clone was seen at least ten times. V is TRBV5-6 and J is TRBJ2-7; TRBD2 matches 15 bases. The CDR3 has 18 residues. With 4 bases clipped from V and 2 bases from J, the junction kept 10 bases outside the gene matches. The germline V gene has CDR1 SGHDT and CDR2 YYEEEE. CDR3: CASSLRTSGRELAYEQYF. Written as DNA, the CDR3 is TGTGCCAGCAGCCTTAGGACTAGCGGGAGGGAACTAGCCTACGAGCAGTACTTC. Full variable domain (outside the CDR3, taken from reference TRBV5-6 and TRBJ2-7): DAGVTQSPTHLIKTRGQQVTLRCSPKSGHDTVSWYQQALGQGPQFIFQYYEEEERQRGNFPDRFSGHQFPNYSSELNVNALLLGDSALYLCASSLRTSGRELAYEQYFGPGTRLTVT.

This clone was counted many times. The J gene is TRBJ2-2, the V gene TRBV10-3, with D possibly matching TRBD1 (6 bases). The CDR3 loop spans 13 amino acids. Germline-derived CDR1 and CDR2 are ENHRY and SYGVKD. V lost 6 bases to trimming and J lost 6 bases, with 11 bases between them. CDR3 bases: TGTGCCATCAGATGGACAGATGCCGGGGAGCTGTTTTTT. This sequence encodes CAIRWTDAGELFF.

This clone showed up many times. The CDR3, as DNA: TGTGCCAGCAGCAGATCCAAATATTACGAGCAGTACTTC. It codes for CASSRSKYYEQYF. This chain joins TRBV7-2 and TRBJ2-7; D remains ambiguous. CDR3 length: 13 amino acids. The V end lost 5 bases, the J end lost 4 bases, and 12 bases lay between the germline ends. The V gene's germline CDR1 is SGHTA and CDR2 FQGNSA.

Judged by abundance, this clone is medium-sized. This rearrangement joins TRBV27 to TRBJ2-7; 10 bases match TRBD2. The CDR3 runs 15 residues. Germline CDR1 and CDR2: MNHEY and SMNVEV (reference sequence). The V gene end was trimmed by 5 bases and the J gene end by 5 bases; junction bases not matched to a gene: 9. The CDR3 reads CASSPSGRAFNEQYF. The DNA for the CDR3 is TGTGCCAGCAGTCCCAGCGGGAGGGCCTTCAACGAGCAGTACTTC.

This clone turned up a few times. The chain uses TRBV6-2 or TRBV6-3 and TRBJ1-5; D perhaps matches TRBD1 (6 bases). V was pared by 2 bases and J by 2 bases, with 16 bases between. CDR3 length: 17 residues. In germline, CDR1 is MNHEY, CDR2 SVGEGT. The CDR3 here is CASSYVGGRRGNQPQHF. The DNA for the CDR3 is TGTGCCAGCAGTTACGTGGGGGGGCGGCGTGGCAATCAGCCCCAGCATTTT.

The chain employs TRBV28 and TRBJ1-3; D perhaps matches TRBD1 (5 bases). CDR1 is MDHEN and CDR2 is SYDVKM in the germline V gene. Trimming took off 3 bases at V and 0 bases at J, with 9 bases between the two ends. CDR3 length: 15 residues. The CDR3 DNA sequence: TGTGCCAGCAGTTTCGGGACGGCCTCTGGAAACACCATATATTTT. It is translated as CASSFGTASGNTIYF.

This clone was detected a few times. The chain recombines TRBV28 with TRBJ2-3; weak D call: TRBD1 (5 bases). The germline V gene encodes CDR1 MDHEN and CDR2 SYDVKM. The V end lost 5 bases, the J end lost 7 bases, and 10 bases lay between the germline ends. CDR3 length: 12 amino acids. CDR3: CASSMQGYTQYF. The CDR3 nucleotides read TGTGCCAGCAGTATGCAGGGTTATACGCAGTATTTT. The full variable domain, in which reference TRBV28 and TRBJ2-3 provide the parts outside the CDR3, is DVKVTQSSRYLVKRTGEKVFLECVQDMDHENMFWYRQDPGLGLRLIYFSYDVKMKEKGDIPEGYSVSREKKERFSLILESASTNQTSMYLCASSMQGYTQYFGPGTRLTVL.

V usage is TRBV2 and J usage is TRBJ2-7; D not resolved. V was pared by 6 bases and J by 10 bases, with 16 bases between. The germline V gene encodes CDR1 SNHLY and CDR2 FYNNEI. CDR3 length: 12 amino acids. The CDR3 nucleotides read TGTGCCAGCAGGGAAACACCCTACTATCAGTACTTC. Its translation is CASRETPYYQYF.

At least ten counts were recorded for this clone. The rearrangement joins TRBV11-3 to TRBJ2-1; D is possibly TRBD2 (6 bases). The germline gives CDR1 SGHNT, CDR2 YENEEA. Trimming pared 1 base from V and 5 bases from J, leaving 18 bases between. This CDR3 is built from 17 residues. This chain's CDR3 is CASSLGFYDRTNNEQFF. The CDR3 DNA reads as TGTGCCAGCAGCTTAGGGTTCTATGACCGGACTAACAATGAGCAGTTCTTC.